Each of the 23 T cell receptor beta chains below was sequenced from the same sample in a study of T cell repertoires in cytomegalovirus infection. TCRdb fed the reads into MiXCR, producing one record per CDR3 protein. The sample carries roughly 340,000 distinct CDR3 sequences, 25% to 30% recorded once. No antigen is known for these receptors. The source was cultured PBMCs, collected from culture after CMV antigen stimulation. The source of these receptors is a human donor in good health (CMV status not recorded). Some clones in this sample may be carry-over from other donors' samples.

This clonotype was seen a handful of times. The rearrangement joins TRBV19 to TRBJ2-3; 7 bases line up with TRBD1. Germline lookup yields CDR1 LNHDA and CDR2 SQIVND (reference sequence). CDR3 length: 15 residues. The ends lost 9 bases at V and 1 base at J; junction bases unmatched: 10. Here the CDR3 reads CASGTDLVGTDTQYF. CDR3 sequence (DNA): TGTGCCAGCGGGACAGACCTCGTTGGCACAGATACGCAGTATTTT. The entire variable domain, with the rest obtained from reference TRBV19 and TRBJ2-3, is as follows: DGGITQSPKYLFRKEGQNVTLSCEQNLNHDAMYWYRQDPGQGLRLIYYSQIVNDFQKGDIAEGYSVSREKKESFPLTVTSAQKNPTAFYLCASGTDLVGTDTQYFGPGTRLTVL.

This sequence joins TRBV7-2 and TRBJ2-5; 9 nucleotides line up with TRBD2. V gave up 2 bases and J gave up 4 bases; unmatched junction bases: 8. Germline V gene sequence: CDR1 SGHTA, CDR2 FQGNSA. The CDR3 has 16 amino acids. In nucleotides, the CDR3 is TGTGCCAGCAGCTTAAACCGAGCGGGAGGTTTAGAGACCCAGTACTTC. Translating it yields CASSLNRAGGLETQYF.

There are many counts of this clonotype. The CDR3 DNA reads TGTGCCAGCAGCTTAGATGGCACAGCAAATGGCTACACCTTC. Its translation: CASSLDGTANGYTF. This chain uses TRBV7-2 with TRBJ1-2; D is ambiguous. Trimming pared 1 base from V and 6 bases from J, leaving 12 bases between. Germline V gene data show CDR1 as SGHTA and CDR2 as FQGNSA. The CDR3 totals 14 residues.

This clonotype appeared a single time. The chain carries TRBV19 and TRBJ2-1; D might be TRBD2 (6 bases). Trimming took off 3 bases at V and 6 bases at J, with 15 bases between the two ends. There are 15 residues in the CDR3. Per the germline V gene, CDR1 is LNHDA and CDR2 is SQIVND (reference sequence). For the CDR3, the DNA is TGTGCCAGTAGTATTTGGTCTAGCGCCCGCAATGAGCAGTTCTTC. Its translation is CASSIWSSARNEQFF.

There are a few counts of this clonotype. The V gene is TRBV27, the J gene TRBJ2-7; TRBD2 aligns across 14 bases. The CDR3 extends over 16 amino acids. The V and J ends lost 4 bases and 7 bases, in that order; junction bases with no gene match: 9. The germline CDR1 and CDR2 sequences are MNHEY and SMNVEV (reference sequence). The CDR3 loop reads CASSSPGTSGSGEQYF. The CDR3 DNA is TGTGCCAGCAGTTCCCCCGGGACTAGCGGGAGTGGTGAGCAGTACTTC.

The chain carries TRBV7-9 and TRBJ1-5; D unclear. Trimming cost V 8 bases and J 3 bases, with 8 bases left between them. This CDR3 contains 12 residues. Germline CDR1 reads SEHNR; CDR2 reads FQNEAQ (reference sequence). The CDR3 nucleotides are TGTGCCAGCGGGCGGGACAATCAGCCCCAGCATTTT. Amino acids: CASGRDNQPQHF.

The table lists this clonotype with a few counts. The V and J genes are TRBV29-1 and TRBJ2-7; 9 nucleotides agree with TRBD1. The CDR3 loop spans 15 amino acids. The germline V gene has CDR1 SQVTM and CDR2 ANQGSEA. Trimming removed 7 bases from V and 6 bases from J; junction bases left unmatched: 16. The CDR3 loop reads CSAGNVGQGIAEQYF. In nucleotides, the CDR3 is TGCAGCGCCGGAAACGTGGGACAGGGCATCGCCGAGCAGTACTTC.

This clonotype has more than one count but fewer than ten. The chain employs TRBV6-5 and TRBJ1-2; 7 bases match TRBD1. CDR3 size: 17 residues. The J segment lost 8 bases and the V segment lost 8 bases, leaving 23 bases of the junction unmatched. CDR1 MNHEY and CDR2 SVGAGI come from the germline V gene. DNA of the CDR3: TGTGCCAGCCAGTCCCCCTGGACAGGAGGAGGGAATAGCGGCTACACCTTC. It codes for CASQSPWTGGGNSGYTF.

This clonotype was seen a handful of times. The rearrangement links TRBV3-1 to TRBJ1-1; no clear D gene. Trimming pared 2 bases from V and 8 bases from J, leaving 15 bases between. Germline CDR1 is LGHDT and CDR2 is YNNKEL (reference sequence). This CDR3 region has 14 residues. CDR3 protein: CASSQFSGDSEAFF. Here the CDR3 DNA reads TGTGCCAGCAGCCAATTCTCCGGGGATTCCGAAGCTTTCTTT.

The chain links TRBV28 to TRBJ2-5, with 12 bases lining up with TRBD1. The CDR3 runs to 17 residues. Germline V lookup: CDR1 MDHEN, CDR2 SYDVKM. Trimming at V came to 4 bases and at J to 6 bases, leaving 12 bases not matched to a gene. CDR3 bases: TGTGCCAGCAGTTCCATAAGGGGGACAGGGGGCAGCAAGACCCAGTACTTC. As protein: CASSSIRGTGGSKTQYF.

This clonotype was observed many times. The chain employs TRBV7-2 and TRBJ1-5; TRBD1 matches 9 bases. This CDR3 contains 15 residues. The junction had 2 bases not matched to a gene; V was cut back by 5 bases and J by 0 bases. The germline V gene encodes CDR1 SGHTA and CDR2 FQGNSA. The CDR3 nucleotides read TGTGCCAGCAGCCGGACAGGGGTTAGCAATCAGCCCCAGCATTTT. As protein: CASSRTGVSNQPQHF.

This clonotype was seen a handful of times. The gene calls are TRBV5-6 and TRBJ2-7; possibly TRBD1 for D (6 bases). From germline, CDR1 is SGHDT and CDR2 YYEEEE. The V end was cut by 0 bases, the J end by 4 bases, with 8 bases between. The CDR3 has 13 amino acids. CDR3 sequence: CASSLGTVYEQYF. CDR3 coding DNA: TGTGCCAGCAGCTTGGGGACAGTGTACGAGCAGTACTTC. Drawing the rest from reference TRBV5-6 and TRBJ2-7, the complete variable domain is DAGVTQSPTHLIKTRGQQVTLRCSPKSGHDTVSWYQQALGQGPQFIFQYYEEEERQRGNFPDRFSGHQFPNYSSELNVNALLLGDSALYLCASSLGTVYEQYFGPGTRLTVT.

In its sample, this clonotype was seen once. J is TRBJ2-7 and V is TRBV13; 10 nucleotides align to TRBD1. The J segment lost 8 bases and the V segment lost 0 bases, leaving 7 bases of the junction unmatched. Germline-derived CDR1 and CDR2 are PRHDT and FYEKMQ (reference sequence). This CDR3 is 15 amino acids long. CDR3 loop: CASSLGGQGVWKQYF. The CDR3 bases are TGTGCCAGCAGCTTAGGTGGACAGGGGGTCTGGAAGCAGTACTTC.

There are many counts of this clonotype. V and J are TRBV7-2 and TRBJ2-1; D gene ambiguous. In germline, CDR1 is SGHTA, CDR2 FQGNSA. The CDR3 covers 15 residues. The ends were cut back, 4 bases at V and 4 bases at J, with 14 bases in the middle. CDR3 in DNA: TGTGCCAGCAGCTCACACCGGGCCCGATACAATGAGCAGTTCTTC. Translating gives CASSSHRARYNEQFF.

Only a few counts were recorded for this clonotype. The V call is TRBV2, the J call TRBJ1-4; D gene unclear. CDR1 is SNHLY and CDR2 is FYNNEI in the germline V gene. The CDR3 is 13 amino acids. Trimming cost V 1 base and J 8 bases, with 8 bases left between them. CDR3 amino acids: CASSEGALEKLFF. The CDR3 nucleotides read TGTGCCAGCAGTGAAGGGGCTTTGGAAAAACTGTTTTTT.

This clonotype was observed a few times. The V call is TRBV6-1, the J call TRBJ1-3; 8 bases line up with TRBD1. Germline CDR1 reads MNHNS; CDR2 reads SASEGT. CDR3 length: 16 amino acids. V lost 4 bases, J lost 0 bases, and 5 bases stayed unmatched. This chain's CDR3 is CASSVAGGVSGNTIYF. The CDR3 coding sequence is TGTGCCAGCAGTGTAGCAGGGGGCGTCTCTGGAAACACCATATATTTT.

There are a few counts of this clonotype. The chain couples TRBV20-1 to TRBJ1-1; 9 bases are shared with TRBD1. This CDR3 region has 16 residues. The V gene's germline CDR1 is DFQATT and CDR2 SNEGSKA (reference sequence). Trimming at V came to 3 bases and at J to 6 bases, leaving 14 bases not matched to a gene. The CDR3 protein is CSARGPGTGNGAEAFF. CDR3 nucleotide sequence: TGCAGTGCTAGGGGGCCCGGGACAGGGAACGGTGCTGAAGCTTTCTTT.

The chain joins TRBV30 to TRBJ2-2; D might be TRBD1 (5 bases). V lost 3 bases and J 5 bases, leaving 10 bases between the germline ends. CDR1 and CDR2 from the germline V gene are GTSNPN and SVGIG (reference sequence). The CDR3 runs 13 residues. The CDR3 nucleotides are TGTGCCTGGAGATCCACAGGAACCGGGGAGCTGTTTTTT. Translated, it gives CAWRSTGTGELFF.

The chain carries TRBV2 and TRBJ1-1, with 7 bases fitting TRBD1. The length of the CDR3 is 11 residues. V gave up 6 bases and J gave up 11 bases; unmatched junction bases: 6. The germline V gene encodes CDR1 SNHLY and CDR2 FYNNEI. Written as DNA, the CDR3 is TGTGCCAGCAGCGCGACAGGGTCGGCTTTCTTT. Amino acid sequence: CASSATGSAFF.

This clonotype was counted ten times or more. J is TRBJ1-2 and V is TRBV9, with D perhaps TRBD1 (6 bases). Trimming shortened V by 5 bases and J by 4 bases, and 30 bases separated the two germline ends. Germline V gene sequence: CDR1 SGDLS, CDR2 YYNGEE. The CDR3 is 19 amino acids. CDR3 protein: CASSFTPDSYLLGPYGYTF. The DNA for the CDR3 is TGTGCCAGCAGTTTTACACCGGACAGCTACCTACTAGGGCCCTATGGCTACACCTTC. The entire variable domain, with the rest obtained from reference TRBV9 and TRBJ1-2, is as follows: DSGVTQTPKHLITATGQRVTLRCSPRSGDLSVYWYQQSLDQGLQFLIQYYNGEERAKGNILERFSAQQFPDLHSELNLSSLELGDSALYFCASSFTPDSYLLGPYGYTFGSGTRLTVV.

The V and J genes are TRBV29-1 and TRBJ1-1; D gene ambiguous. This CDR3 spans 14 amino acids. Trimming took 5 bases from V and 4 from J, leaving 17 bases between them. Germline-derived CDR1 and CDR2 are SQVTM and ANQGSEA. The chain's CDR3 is CSVLFGQRRTEAFF. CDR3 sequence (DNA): TGCAGCGTTTTGTTCGGCCAGAGGCGCACTGAAGCTTTCTTT.

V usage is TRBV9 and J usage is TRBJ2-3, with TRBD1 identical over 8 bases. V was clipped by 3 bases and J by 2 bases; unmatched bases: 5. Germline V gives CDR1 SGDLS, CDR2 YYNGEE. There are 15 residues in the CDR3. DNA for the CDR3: TGTGCCAGCAGCGATAGGGACAGGCCCACAGATACGCAGTATTTT. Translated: CASSDRDRPTDTQYF.

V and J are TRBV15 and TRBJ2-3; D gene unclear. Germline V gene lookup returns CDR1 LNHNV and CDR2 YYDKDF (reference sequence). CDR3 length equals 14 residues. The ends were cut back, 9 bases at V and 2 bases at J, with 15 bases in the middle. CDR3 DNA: TGTGCCACGAGACATTTTTCCGACACAGATACGCAGTATTTT. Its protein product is CATRHFSDTDTQYF.